These T cell receptor beta chains were read from a single sample in a study of B cell selection in AIRE deficiency. Sequenced by immunoSEQ multiplex PCR; TCRdb stores in-frame clones only, minus some. The table records tens of thousands of clones, 97% of them present only once. The sample comprised conventional CD4+ T cells sorted from PBMCs. These receptor sequences come from a human donor with AIRE deficiency. The CDR3 runs from the conserved cysteine through the conserved F or W. The order of the fields is D gene, clone size, V gene, J gene, CDR3 protein, CDR3 DNA. D genes are given only for firm matches. Size is omitted from some rows. Given values are once, few, many or a class for expanded clones.

TRBD1	-	TRBV7-2	TRBJ2-3	CASSLRGQGTDTQYF	TGTGCCAGCAGCTTAAGAGGACAGGGCACAGATACGCAGTATTTT
TRBD2	-	TRBV11-1	TRBJ2-7	CASSLRGTSGFYEQYF	TGTGCCAGCAGCTTAAGGGGGACTAGCGGTTTCTACGAGCAGTACTTC
-	-	TRBV18	TRBJ1-4	CASSPQSGANEKLFF	TGTGCCAGCTCACCACAGTCAGGGGCTAATGAAAAACTGTTTTTT
TRBD1	-	TRBV28	TRBJ2-7	CASLGQGLGDYEQYF	TGTGCCAGCCTGGGACAGGGCTTGGGAGACTACGAGCAGTACTTC
TRBD2	-	TRBV25-1	TRBJ2-5	CASSGSGRETQYF	TGTGCCAGCAGTGGAAGCGGGAGGGAGACCCAGTACTTC
-	once	TRBV7-9	TRBJ2-2	CASGSRGRGELFF	TGTGCCAGCGGTTCCCGGGGTCGTGGGGAGCTGTTTTTT
-	-	TRBV7-2	TRBJ2-2	CASSLEAGEVGELFF	TGTGCCAGCAGCTTAGAGGCAGGGGAGGTCGGGGAGCTGTTTTTT
-	-	TRBV7-9	TRBJ2-5	CASSFLRGETQYF	TGTGCCAGCAGCTTCTTGAGGGGGGAGACCCAGTACTTC
-	-	TRBV28	TRBJ1-1	CASSSRDKRSEAFF	TGTGCCAGCAGTTCCCGGGACAAGAGATCTGAAGCTTTCTTT
TRBD1	-	TRBV18	TRBJ1-2	CASSPLLRDRGINYGYTF	TGTGCCAGCTCACCACTTCTCCGGGACAGGGGTATCAACTATGGCTACACCTTC
TRBD2	once	TRBV2	TRBJ2-1	CATGGEAYNEQFF	TGTGCCACTGGGGGGGAGGCCTACAATGAGCAGTTCTTC
-	-	TRBV6-5	TRBJ2-5	CASSYGLGQYF	TGTGCCAGCAGTTACGGGCTGGGCCAGTACTTC
TRBD1	-	TRBV7-2	TRBJ1-1	CASSPGQGRTEAFF	TGTGCCAGCAGCCCGGGACAGGGGCGCACTGAAGCTTTCTTT
TRBD2	-	TRBV27	TRBJ2-1	CASSPRLATFYNEQFF	TGTGCCAGCAGCCCCCGACTAGCGACTTTCTACAATGAGCAGTTCTTC
-	-	TRBV5-1	TRBJ1-6	CASSFGQLPVNSPLHF	TGCGCCAGCAGCTTTGGGCAACTGCCAGTAAATTCACCCCTCCACTTT
-	-	TRBV18	TRBJ1-4	CASSRGNEKLFF	TGTGCCAGCTCTCGGGGAAATGAAAAACTGTTTTTT
TRBD2	-	TRBV7-2	TRBJ2-3	CASRPYWAGGPDTQYF	TGTGCCAGCAGGCCCTACTGGGCGGGGGGGCCAGATACGCAGTATTTT
-	-	TRBV30	TRBJ1-5	CAWGGQPNQPQHF	TGTGCCTGGGGTGGACAGCCCAATCAGCCCCAGCATTTT
-	-	TRBV7-9	TRBJ1-6	CASSLTRGSSPLHF	TGTGCCAGCAGCTTAACGAGGGGTAGTTCACCCCTCCACTTT
-	-	TRBV10-3	TRBJ2-1	CAISEGPNEQFF	TGTGCCATCAGTGAAGGTCCCAATGAGCAGTTCTTC
-	-	TRBV5-1	TRBJ1-4	CASSPSGRTVTEKLFF	TGCGCCAGCAGCCCCTCAGGCCGGACAGTTACTGAAAAACTGTTTTTT
-	-	TRBV5-1	TRBJ1-2	CASSLGSDYGYTF	TGCGCCAGCAGCTTAGGCAGCGACTATGGCTACACCTTC
TRBD1	-	TRBV10-3	TRBJ1-6	CAINGQGRNSPLHF	TGTGCCATCAACGGACAGGGGAGGAATTCACCCCTCCACTTT
TRBD1	-	TRBV4-2	TRBJ1-3	CASSLLGTGDGNTIYF	TGTGCCAGCAGCCTCCTAGGGACAGGGGACGGAAACACCATATATTTT
-	-	TRBV10-2	TRBJ1-5	CASSWAVEDNQPQHF	TGCGCCAGCAGTTGGGCGGTGGAGGACAATCAGCCCCAGCATTTT
-	-	TRBV4-2	TRBJ2-2	CASSQGRGLGELFF	TGTGCCAGCAGCCAAGGGAGGGGGCTCGGGGAGCTGTTTTTT
-	-	TRBV15	TRBJ2-1	CATSRGGSGEQFF	TGTGCCACCAGCAGAGGCGGCTCGGGTGAGCAGTTCTTC
TRBD1	-	TRBV14	TRBJ1-1	CASSRQGMGNTEAFF	TGTGCCAGCAGCAGACAGGGGATGGGGAACACTGAAGCTTTCTTT
-	-	TRBV5-8	TRBJ2-7	CASSRAGELGEQYF	TGTGCCAGCAGCAGGGCAGGGGAGCTCGGCGAGCAGTACTTC
-	-	TRBV10-3	TRBJ2-5	CASRGRQETQYF	TGTGCCTCAAGGGGCAGGCAAGAGACCCAGTACTTC
-	-	TRBV11-3	TRBJ1-2	CASSPERTYGYTF	TGTGCCAGCAGCCCCGAGAGGACCTATGGCTACACCTTC
-	-	TRBV7-8	TRBJ2-3	CASSSRGPSTDTQYF	TGTGCCAGCAGCTCACGGGGGCCTAGCACAGATACGCAGTATTTT
-	few	TRBV19	TRBJ1-1	CASSPAWGNTEAFF	TGTGCCAGTAGTCCCGCTTGGGGGAACACTGAAGCTTTCTTT
-	-	TRBV6-6	TRBJ1-1	CASSSSRVLNTEAFF	TGTGCCAGCAGTTCGTCCAGGGTCTTGAACACTGAAGCTTTCTTT
TRBD1	once	TRBV5-4	TRBJ1-1	CASSAGQGDTEAFF	TGTGCCAGCAGCGCCGGACAGGGGGACACTGAAGCTTTCTTT
-	-	TRBV5-4	TRBJ2-7	CASSPEVFRDYEQYF	TGTGCCAGCAGCCCGGAAGTCTTCAGGGACTACGAGCAGTACTTC
-	-	TRBV9	TRBJ1-3	CASSVTGTLGNTIYF	TGTGCCAGCAGCGTAACCGGGACGCTAGGAAACACCATATATTTT
TRBD2	once	TRBV4-1	TRBJ2-3	CASSQTGLARSDTQYF	TGCGCCAGCAGCCAGACCGGACTAGCAAGATCAGATACGCAGTATTTT
-	once	TRBV5-1	TRBJ2-3	CASSLDVASTDTQYF	TGCGCCAGCAGCTTGGATGTTGCTAGCACAGATACGCAGTATTTT
-	-	TRBV28	TRBJ1-2	CASSLGGAGSRYTF	TGTGCCAGCAGTCTGGGCGGGGCAGGGAGTCGCTACACCTTC
-	-	TRBV4-3	TRBJ1-5	CASSRNRIPNQPQHF	TGCGCCAGCAGCCGGAATCGGATTCCCAATCAGCCCCAGCATTTT
-	-	TRBV19	TRBJ2-1	CASSIDWGRRYEQFF	TGTGCCAGTAGTATAGATTGGGGGCGCCGCTATGAGCAGTTCTTC
-	once	TRBV2	TRBJ1-5	CASNEGDHQPQHF	TGTGCCAGCAACGAGGGAGACCATCAGCCCCAGCATTTT
-	-	TRBV6-5	TRBJ1-3	CASSQDGDGGNTIYF	TGTGCCAGCAGTCAGGACGGGGATGGCGGAAACACCATATATTTT
-	-	TRBV18	TRBJ1-6	CASSPARGGVSYNSPLHF	TGTGCCAGCTCACCCGCCAGAGGAGGGGTCTCCTATAATTCACCCCTCCACTTT
-	-	TRBV21-1	TRBJ1-5	CASSGHPKTGGNQPQHF	TGTGCCAGCAGCGGCCACCCAAAGACAGGTGGGAATCAGCCCCAGCATTTT
TRBD1	-	TRBV15	TRBJ1-5	CATSRRTGGAYYSNQPQHF	TGTGCCACCAGCAGAAGGACAGGGGGCGCCTATTATAGCAATCAGCCCCAGCATTTT
-	-	TRBV4-3	TRBJ1-2	CASSPPGGGTNYGYTF	TGCGCCAGCAGCCCCCCCGGAGGGGGGACTAACTATGGCTACACCTTC
-	-	TRBV7-2	TRBJ1-1	CASSFNRANTEAFF	TGTGCCAGCAGCTTCAACAGGGCGAACACTGAAGCTTTCTTT
-	-	TRBV28	TRBJ1-2	CASSDHFSYGYTF	TGTGCCAGCAGTGACCATTTCAGCTATGGCTACACCTTC
-	-	TRBV6-1	TRBJ2-1	CATRINYNEQFF	TGTGCCACCCGAATCAATTACAATGAGCAGTTCTTC